The source of this TCR beta chain is a study of T-cell reconstitution after alpha-beta-depleted transplantation in children. TCRbeta library construction was performed incorporating unique molecular identifiers. Each CDR3 protein gets one entry after TCRdb re-called the PCR reads with MiXCR. Of around 600,000 distinct CDR3 sequences in the sample, roughly 17% are singletons; the top ten hold 0.85% to 1.3%. Germline V CDR1 and CDR2: ENHRY, SYGVKD. With 4 bases removed from V and 5 bases from J, the gap between germline ends came to 8 bases. The CDR3 extends over 12 amino acids. This clonotype was seen at least ten times.

The chain recombines TRBV10-3 with TRBJ1-1; D ambiguous. The clonotype originates from a human donor who donated a stem cell graft to a child with acute myeloid leukemia. The sample here was PBMCs from the stem cell graft donor, taken from the stem cell graft. The CDR3 reads CAISAGGTEAFF. The CDR3 bases are TGTGCCATCAGTGCGGGAGGAACTGAAGCTTTCTTT.